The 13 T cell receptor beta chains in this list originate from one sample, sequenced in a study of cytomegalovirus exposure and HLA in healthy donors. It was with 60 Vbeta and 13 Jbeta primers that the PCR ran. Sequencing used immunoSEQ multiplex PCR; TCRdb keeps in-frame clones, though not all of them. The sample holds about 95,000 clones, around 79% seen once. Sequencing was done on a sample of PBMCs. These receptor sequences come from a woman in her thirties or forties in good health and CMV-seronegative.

The CDR3 region has the DNA TGCAGCGTCGATTTGGACAGGGGGAATGGCTACACCTTC. Residues: CSVDLDRGNGYTF. The chain recombines TRBV29-1 with TRBJ1-2, with 10 bases identical to TRBD1. V trimming: 6 bases; J trimming: 6 bases; junction bases outside the gene matches: 7. This CDR3 has 13 amino acids. Per germline, CDR1 SQVTM and CDR2 ANQGSEA.

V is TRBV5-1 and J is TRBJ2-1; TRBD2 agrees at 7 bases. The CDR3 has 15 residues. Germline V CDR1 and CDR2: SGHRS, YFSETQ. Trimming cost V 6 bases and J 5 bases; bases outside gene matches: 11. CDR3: CASNPGRVGNNEQFF. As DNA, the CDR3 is TGCGCCAGCAACCCGGGGAGGGTTGGAAACAATGAGCAGTTCTTC.

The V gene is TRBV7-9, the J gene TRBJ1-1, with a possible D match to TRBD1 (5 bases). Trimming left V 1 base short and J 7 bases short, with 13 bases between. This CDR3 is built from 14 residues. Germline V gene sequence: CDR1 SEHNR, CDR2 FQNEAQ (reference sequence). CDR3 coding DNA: TGTGCCAGCAGCTTAGAGGCAGGGTCAAGTGAAGCTTTCTTT. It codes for CASSLEAGSSEAFF.

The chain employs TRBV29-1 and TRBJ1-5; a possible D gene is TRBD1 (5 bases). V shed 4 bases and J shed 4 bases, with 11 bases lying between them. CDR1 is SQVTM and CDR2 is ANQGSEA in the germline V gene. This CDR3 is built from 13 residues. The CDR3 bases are TGCAGCGTTGGCCAGGGAGGGAATCAGCCCCAGCATTTT. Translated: CSVGQGGNQPQHF. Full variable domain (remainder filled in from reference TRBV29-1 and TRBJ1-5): SAVISQKPSRDICQRGTSLTIQCQVDSQVTMMFWYRQQPGQSLTLIATANQGSEATYESGFVIDKFPISRPNLTFSTLTVSNMSPEDSSIYLCSVGQGGNQPQHFGDGTRLSIL.

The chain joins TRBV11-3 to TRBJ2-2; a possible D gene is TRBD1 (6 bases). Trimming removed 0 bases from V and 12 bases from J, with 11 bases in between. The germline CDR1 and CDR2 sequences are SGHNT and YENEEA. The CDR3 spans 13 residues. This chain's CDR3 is CASSLEGQGKLFF. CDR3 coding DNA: TGTGCCAGCAGCTTAGAGGGTCAGGGGAAGCTGTTTTTT.

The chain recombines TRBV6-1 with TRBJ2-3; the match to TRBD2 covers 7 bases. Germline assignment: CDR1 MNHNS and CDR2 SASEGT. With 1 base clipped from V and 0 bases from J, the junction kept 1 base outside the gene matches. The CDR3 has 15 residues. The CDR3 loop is CASSEGAGSTDTQYF. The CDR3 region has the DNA TGTGCCAGCAGTGAAGGAGCGGGGAGCACAGATACGCAGTATTTT.

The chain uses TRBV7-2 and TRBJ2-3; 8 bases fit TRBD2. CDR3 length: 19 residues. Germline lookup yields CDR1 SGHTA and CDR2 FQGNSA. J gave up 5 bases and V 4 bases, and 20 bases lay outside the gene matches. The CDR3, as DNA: TGTGCCAGCAGCTCGCCGCCTTATGGAGCGGGGGCGGCCATAGATACGCAGTATTTT. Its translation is CASSSPPYGAGAAIDTQYF.

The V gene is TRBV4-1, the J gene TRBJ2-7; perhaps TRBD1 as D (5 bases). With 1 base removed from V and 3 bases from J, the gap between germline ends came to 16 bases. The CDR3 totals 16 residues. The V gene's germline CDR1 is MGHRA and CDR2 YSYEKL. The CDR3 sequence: CASSQALGALYYEQYF. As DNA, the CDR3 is TGCGCCAGCAGCCAAGCTCTAGGGGCCCTCTACTACGAGCAGTACTTC.

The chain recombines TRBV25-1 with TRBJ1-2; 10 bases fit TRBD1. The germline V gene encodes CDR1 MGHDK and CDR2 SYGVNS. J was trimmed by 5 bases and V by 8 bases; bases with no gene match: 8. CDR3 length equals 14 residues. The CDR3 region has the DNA TGTGCCAGCGTTAGACAGGGGGCTCGGTATGGCTACACCTTC. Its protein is CASVRQGARYGYTF.

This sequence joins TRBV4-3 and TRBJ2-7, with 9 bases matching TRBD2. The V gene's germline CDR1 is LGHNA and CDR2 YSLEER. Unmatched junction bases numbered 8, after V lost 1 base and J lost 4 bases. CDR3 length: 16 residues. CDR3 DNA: TGCGCCAGCAGCCAAGCAGCTAGCGGGACCTTTTACGAGCAGTACTTC. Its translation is CASSQAASGTFYEQYF.

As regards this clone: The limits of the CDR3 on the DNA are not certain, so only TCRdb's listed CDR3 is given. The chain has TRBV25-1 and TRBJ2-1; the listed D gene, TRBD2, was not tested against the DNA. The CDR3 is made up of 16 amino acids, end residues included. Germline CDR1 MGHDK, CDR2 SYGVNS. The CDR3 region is CASSERVGAGARSQFF.

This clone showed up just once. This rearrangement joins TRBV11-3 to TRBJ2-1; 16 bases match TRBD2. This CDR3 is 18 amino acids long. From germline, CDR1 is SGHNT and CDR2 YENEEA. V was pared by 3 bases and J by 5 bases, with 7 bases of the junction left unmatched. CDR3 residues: CASSFSGTSGGAHNEQFF. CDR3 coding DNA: TGTGCCAGCAGCTTCTCCGGGACTAGCGGGGGGGCCCACAATGAGCAGTTCTTC.

In DNA form, the CDR3 reads TGTGCCAGCAGCTGGGGGACAGGGGTTCCCTACGAGCAGTACTTC. Protein: CASSWGTGVPYEQYF. The chain combines TRBV7-3 with TRBJ2-7; 10 positions agree with TRBD1. This CDR3 comprises 15 residues. After removal of 4 bases from V and 2 bases from J, the junction contained 5 bases not matched to a gene. Germline V gene data show CDR1 as SGHTA and CDR2 as FQGTGA.